This TCR beta chain is drawn from a study of T cell responses to AZD1222 COVID-19 vaccine. TCRdb's table, derived via immunoSEQ multiplex PCR, lists solely in-frame clones and lacks some. The table lists about 150,000 clones, roughly 85% of them singletons. Sequences were derived from peripheral blood, sampled on day 0 of AZD1222 vaccination. The TCR comes from an adult in good health.

The CDR3 sequence: CAIGWNNQPQHF. DNA for the CDR3: TGTGCCATCGGCTGGAACAATCAGCCCCAGCATTTT. The rearrangement uses TRBV24-1 and TRBJ1-5; D uncertain. Trimming removed 11 bases at V and 3 bases at J, with 10 bases between. CDR1 is KGHDR and CDR2 is SFDVKD in the germline V gene. This CDR3 region has 12 residues.